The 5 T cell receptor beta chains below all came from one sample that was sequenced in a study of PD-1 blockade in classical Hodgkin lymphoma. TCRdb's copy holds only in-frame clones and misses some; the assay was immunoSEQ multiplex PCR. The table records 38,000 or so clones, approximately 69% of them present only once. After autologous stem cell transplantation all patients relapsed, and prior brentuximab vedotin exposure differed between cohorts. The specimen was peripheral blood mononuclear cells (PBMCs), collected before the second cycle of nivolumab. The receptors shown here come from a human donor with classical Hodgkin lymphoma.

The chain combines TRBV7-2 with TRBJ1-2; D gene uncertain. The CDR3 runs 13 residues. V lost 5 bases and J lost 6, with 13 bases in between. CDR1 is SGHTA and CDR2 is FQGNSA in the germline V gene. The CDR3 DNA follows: TGTGCCAGCAGCCCGCGGAGATCTCATGGCTACACCTTC. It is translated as CASSPRRSHGYTF.

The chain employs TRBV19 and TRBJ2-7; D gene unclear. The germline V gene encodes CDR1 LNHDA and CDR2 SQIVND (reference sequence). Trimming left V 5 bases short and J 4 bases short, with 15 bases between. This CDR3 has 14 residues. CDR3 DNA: TGTGCCAGTAGTGATCCGAGCACATTTTACGAGCAGTACTTC. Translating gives CASSDPSTFYEQYF.

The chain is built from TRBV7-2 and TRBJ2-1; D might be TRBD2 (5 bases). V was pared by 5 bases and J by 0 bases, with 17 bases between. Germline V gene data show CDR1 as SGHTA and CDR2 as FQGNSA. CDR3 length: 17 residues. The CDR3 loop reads CASSIGLEKSSYNEQFF. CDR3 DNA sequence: TGTGCCAGCAGCATAGGACTGGAGAAGAGCTCCTACAATGAGCAGTTCTTC.

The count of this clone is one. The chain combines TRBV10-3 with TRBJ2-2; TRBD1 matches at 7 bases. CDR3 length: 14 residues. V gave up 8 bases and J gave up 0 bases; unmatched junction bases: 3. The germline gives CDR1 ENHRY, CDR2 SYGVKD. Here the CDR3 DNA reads TGTGCCATCTCGGACAGGACGAACACCGGGGAGCTGTTTTTT. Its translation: CAISDRTNTGELFF.

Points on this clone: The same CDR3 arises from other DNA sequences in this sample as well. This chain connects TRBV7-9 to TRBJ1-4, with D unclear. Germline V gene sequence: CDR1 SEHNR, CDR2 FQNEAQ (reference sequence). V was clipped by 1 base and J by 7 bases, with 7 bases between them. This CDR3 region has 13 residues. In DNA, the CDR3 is TGTGCCAGCAGCTTAGACGAGGGTGAAAAACTGTTTTTT. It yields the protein CASSLDEGEKLFF.